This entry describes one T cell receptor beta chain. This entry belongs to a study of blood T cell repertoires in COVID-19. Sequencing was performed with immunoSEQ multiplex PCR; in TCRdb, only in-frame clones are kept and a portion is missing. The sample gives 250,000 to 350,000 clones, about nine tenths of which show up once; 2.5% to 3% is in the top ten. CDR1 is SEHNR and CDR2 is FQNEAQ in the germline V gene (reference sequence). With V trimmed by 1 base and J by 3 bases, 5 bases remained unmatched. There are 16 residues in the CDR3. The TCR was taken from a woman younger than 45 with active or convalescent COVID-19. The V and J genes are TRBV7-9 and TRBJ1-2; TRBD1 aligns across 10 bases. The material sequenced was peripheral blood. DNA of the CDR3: TGTGCCAGCAGCTTAGTGGGACAGGGGCCGGACTATGGCTACACCTTC. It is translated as CASSLVGQGPDYGYTF.